This passage covers 3 T cell receptor beta chains from one sample sequenced in a study of technical replicates of blood from several donors. Clones were sequenced by immunoSEQ multiplex PCR, and TCRdb holds only the in-frame ones, with some missing. The repertoire consists of around 86,000 clones, with roughly 96% occurring once and the leading ten covering more than 0.15%. Sequencing was performed on T cells isolated from PBMCs. The receptors here all came from a human donor in good health.

This chain uses TRBV29-1 with TRBJ2-1, with a tentative D call TRBD2 (6 bases). Trimming pared 4 bases from V and 2 bases from J, leaving 9 bases between. The germline V gene has CDR1 SQVTM and CDR2 ANQGSEA. The CDR3 is 13 residues long. The DNA for the CDR3 is TGCAGCGTTGCTAGCGCGACCTACAATGAGCAGTTCTTC. It translates to CSVASATYNEQFF.

The chain has TRBV5-6 and TRBJ2-7; TRBD1 aligns across 7 bases. The V and J ends lost 2 bases and 3 bases, in that order; junction bases with no gene match: 5. The germline CDR1 and CDR2 sequences are SGHDT and YYEEEE. The CDR3 runs 14 residues. This CDR3 reads CASSFWGQIYEQYF. CDR3 nucleotide sequence: TGTGCCAGCAGCTTCTGGGGACAGATCTACGAGCAGTACTTC.

CDR3 loop: CASSFRLPGELFF. As DNA, the CDR3 is TGTGCCAGCAGTTTTCGACTGCCCGGGGAGCTGTTTTTT. This chain uses TRBV28 with TRBJ2-2, with D unresolved. The CDR3 spans 13 residues. V lost 3 bases to trimming and J lost 6 bases, with 8 bases between them. CDR1 MDHEN and CDR2 SYDVKM come from the germline V gene. Looking up the rest from reference TRBV28 and TRBJ2-2 gives the full variable domain: DVKVTQSSRYLVKRTGEKVFLECVQDMDHENMFWYRQDPGLGLRLIYFSYDVKMKEKGDIPEGYSVSREKKERFSLILESASTNQTSMYLCASSFRLPGELFFGEGSRLTVL.